The present T cell receptor (beta chain) was sequenced within a study of OX40 agonist ivuxolimab in advanced cancers. Study overall: All patients had ivuxolimab intravenously every 2 weeks at 0.01 to 10 mg/kg. Dose-escalation subjects each had hepatocellular carcinoma, melanoma, renal cell or head and neck cancer.

The germline V gene has CDR1 SGHAT and CDR2 FQNNGV. The V and J ends lost 4 bases and 0 bases respectively, with 0 bases between them. The CDR3 is made up of 11 amino acids. On this clone: Antigen unknown. Other nucleotide sequences in the sample specify the same CDR3.

Assay used: immunoSEQ multiplex PCR; TCRdb lists only in-frame clones, some missing. In the table there are tens of thousands of clones, roughly 84% of which are singletons. Study-wide results and caveats: Some patients who did not respond also had low normalized T-cell clonal expansion.

This TCR came from an adult with an advanced solid tumor such as melanoma, head and neck, liver or kidney cancer. The sequencing used CD4+ or CD8+ T cells sorted from blood, collected in a trial of the OX40 agonist ivuxolimab. The gene calls are TRBV11-2 and TRBJ1-2, with unresolved D. This CDR3 is CASSSNYGYTF. DNA for the CDR3: TGTGCCAGCAGCTCTAACTATGGCTACACCTTC.